Each of the 21 T cell receptor beta chains below was sequenced from the same sample in a study of shared clonotypes between healthy human individuals. CD8 cells classed as naive were CD45RO-negative and positively selected for CCR7, excluding terminally differentiated effector memory CD45RA+ cells. Data came from immunoSEQ multiplex PCR; TCRdb stores just in-frame clones and leaves some out. The table has about 580,000 clones, 98% seen once. The sample was naive CD8+ T cells sorted from blood. Receptors were obtained from a man aged 30-40 years in good health.

This clone was counted once. This chain joins TRBV7-9 and TRBJ2-1, with a tentative D call TRBD2 (5 bases). CDR1 is SEHNR, CDR2 FQNEAQ, per germline (reference sequence). V was trimmed by 4 bases and J by 5 bases, leaving 18 bases between them. This CDR3 is built from 16 residues. The CDR3 is CASSSESTLADNEQFF. DNA of the CDR3: TGTGCCAGCAGCTCCGAGAGTACCCTAGCTGACAATGAGCAGTTCTTC.

The V and J genes are TRBV4-3 and TRBJ2-7, with 7 bases identical to TRBD1. Germline lookup yields CDR1 LGHNA and CDR2 YSLEER. V lost 5 bases, J lost 4 bases, and 5 bases stayed unmatched. There are 13 residues in the CDR3. CDR3 bases: TGCGCCAGCAGCTTGACAGGGTCGTACGAGCAGTACTTC. Protein: CASSLTGSYEQYF.

The chain is built from TRBV15 and TRBJ2-7; D is ambiguous. The CDR3 totals 13 residues. Germline CDR1 and CDR2: LNHNV and YYDKDF (reference sequence). V was pared by 6 bases and J by 6 bases, with 15 bases between. In DNA, the CDR3 is TGTGCCACCAGAGGCCCCCAGGCCGCCGAGCAGTACTTC. The encoded protein is CATRGPQAAEQYF.

The chain recombines TRBV14 with TRBJ2-7; D not certain. The CDR3 consists of 16 residues. V lost 4 bases, J lost 0 bases, and 16 bases lay in between. CDR1 is SGHDN, CDR2 FVKESK, per germline. The CDR3 reads CASSPRPYGDSYEQYF. DNA for the CDR3: TGTGCCAGCAGCCCCCGGCCCTACGGAGACTCCTACGAGCAGTACTTC.

J is TRBJ2-1 and V is TRBV4-3; D may be TRBD2 (6 bases). V was clipped by 3 bases and J by 3 bases, with 12 bases between them. Germline V gene data show CDR1 as LGHNA and CDR2 as YSLEER. The CDR3 runs to 15 residues. CDR3 coding DNA: TGCGCCAGCAGCCACAGACTAGGGTTCTACAATGAGCAGTTCTTC. It specifies CASSHRLGFYNEQFF.

The rearrangement uses TRBV7-8 and TRBJ1-4, with D hard to call. V shed 1 base and J shed 5 bases, with 14 bases lying between them. The CDR3 is 16 amino acids. Germline lookup yields CDR1 SGHVS and CDR2 FQNEAQ. CDR3 protein: CASSLGLAGENEKLFF. The CDR3 nucleotides are TGTGCCAGCAGCTTAGGGTTGGCGGGAGAAAATGAAAAACTGTTTTTT.

The CDR3 nucleotides are TGTGCCAGCAGCTTAGTGGGCCCCATGGAGGCCGCAACTAATGAAAAACTGTTTTTT. Amino acids: CASSLVGPMEAATNEKLFF. The chain employs TRBV7-6 and TRBJ1-4; D call uncertain. This CDR3 contains 19 residues. The V end lost 1 base, the J end lost 0 bases, and 18 bases lay between the germline ends. Germline CDR1 and CDR2: SGHVS and FNYEAQ.

The chain is built from TRBV5-1 and TRBJ2-7, with D maybe TRBD1 (6 bases). V lost 0 bases and J lost 3, with 13 bases in between. Germline lookup yields CDR1 SGHRS and CDR2 YFSETQ. The CDR3 runs 15 residues. CDR3 DNA sequence: TGCGCCAGCAGCTTGGGGGCAGGACAGAGCTACGAGCAGTACTTC. Protein product: CASSLGAGQSYEQYF.

The CDR3 here is CASRGQNTEAFF. In DNA, the CDR3 is TGTGCCAGTAGAGGACAGAACACTGAAGCTTTCTTT. The chain links TRBV19 to TRBJ1-1; D perhaps matches TRBD1 (5 bases). The V end lost 6 bases, the J end lost 1 base, and 6 bases lay between the germline ends. Germline loops: CDR1 LNHDA, CDR2 SQIVND (reference sequence). The CDR3 runs 12 residues. Looking up the rest from reference TRBV19 and TRBJ1-1 gives the full variable domain: DGGITQSPKYLFRKEGQNVTLSCEQNLNHDAMYWYRQDPGQGLRLIYYSQIVNDFQKGDIAEGYSVSREKKESFPLTVTSAQKNPTAFYLCASRGQNTEAFFGQGTRLTVV.

In this sample, this clone turned up once. V and J are TRBV9 and TRBJ2-1; 8 bases agree with TRBD2. Losses at the gene ends were 0 bases for V and 4 bases for J; bases not matched to a gene: 3. The CDR3 covers 15 residues. Per the germline V gene, CDR1 is SGDLS and CDR2 is YYNGEE. The chain's CDR3 is CASSVASGLYNEQFF. As DNA, the CDR3 is TGTGCCAGCAGCGTAGCTAGCGGGTTGTACAATGAGCAGTTCTTC. Variable domain in full (rest from reference TRBV9 and TRBJ2-1): DSGVTQTPKHLITATGQRVTLRCSPRSGDLSVYWYQQSLDQGLQFLIQYYNGEERAKGNILERFSAQQFPDLHSELNLSSLELGDSALYFCASSVASGLYNEQFFGPGTRLTVL.

The J gene is TRBJ2-7, the V gene TRBV10-3; D is possibly TRBD1 (6 bases). The CDR3 loop spans 13 amino acids. With 8 bases removed from V and 2 bases from J, the gap between germline ends came to 13 bases. The germline V gene has CDR1 ENHRY and CDR2 SYGVKD. As DNA, the CDR3 is TGTGCCATCGGGGGCAGGGGCGCCTACGAGCAGTACTTC. Translating gives CAIGGRGAYEQYF.

This clone was seen once. The chain has TRBV6-5 and TRBJ2-2, with D possibly matching TRBD2 (5 bases). V was pared by 2 bases and J by 5 bases, with 12 bases between. The CDR3 runs 15 residues. Germline loops: CDR1 MNHEY, CDR2 SVGAGI. In DNA, the CDR3 is TGTGCCAGCAGTTACGCCTTCTCGGGGACCGGGGAGCTGTTTTTT. This encodes CASSYAFSGTGELFF.

J is TRBJ1-1 and V is TRBV27; 7 bases are shared with TRBD1. The CDR3 runs 18 residues. V was pared by 0 bases and J by 1 base, with 11 bases of the junction left unmatched. The germline CDR1 and CDR2 sequences are MNHEY and SMNVEV (reference sequence). CDR3 in amino acids: CASSLSFPLDRANTEAFF. Written as DNA, the CDR3 is TGTGCCAGCAGTTTATCTTTTCCCCTCGACAGGGCGAACACTGAAGCTTTCTTT.

DNA of the CDR3: TGCGCCAGCAGCCAACCGGCCACAACGCAGTATTTT. Protein sequence: CASSQPATTQYF. The chain carries TRBV4-1 and TRBJ2-3; D remains unclear. Germline V gene data show CDR1 as MGHRA and CDR2 as YSYEKL. The germline V and J ends were trimmed by 2 bases and 9 bases, with 9 bases remaining between them. CDR3 length equals 12 residues.

The chain employs TRBV7-9 and TRBJ2-1; the match to TRBD1 covers 7 bases. The CDR3 runs to 18 residues. V lost 4 bases to trimming and J lost 0 bases; unmatched junction nucleotides: 12. CDR1 and CDR2 from the germline V gene are SEHNR and FQNEAQ (reference sequence). CDR3 DNA sequence: TGTGCCAGCAGCTCCACGACAGGGACCGCCAGCTCCTACAATGAGCAGTTCTTC. It translates to CASSSTTGTASSYNEQFF.

The chain recombines TRBV30 with TRBJ1-1, with 7 bases that match TRBD1. The trim removed 2 bases at V and 4 bases at J, leaving 4 bases unmatched. Germline-derived CDR1 and CDR2 are GTSNPN and SVGIG (reference sequence). The CDR3 consists of 13 residues. The DNA of the CDR3 is TGTGCCTGGAGTCGAGACAGGGCCACTGAAGCTTTCTTT. This sequence encodes CAWSRDRATEAFF.

In this sample, this clone turned up once. This sequence joins TRBV13 and TRBJ2-1; D gene ambiguous. Germline CDR1 and CDR2: PRHDT and FYEKMQ (reference sequence). Trimming stripped 0 bases from V and 9 bases from J, with 12 bases between. The CDR3 totals 14 residues. The CDR3 protein is CASSLGQRAGEQFF. CDR3 DNA: TGTGCCAGCAGCTTAGGCCAAAGGGCCGGTGAGCAGTTCTTC.

V is TRBV5-1 and J is TRBJ2-2; TRBD2 matches 7 bases. This CDR3 comprises 14 residues. Germline-derived CDR1 and CDR2 are SGHRS and YFSETQ. Trimming removed 7 bases from V and 1 base from J; junction bases left unmatched: 4. CDR3 sequence reads: CASRLAGNTGELFF. CDR3 sequence (DNA): TGCGCCAGCCGTTTAGCGGGGAACACCGGGGAGCTGTTTTTT.

The chain recombines TRBV5-5 with TRBJ1-2, with 8 bases aligning to TRBD1. Trimming at V came to 4 bases and at J to 4 bases, leaving 12 bases not matched to a gene. Germline lookup yields CDR1 SGHKS and CDR2 YYEKEE (reference sequence). This CDR3 comprises 16 residues. This CDR3 is CASSPTGTGGLYGYTF. The CDR3 bases are TGTGCCAGCAGCCCCACCGGGACAGGAGGTCTCTATGGCTACACCTTC.

The genes are TRBV27 and TRBJ2-7, with D uncertain. The germline V gene encodes CDR1 MNHEY and CDR2 SMNVEV (reference sequence). Trimming removed 3 bases from V and 2 bases from J, with 14 bases in between. The CDR3 runs 15 residues. The CDR3 protein is CASSLDAANPYEQYF. CDR3 coding DNA: TGTGCCAGCAGTTTGGATGCTGCCAACCCCTACGAGCAGTACTTC.

DNA of the CDR3: TGTGCCACCAGCAGAGTACCGACGGGCGAGCAGTACTTC. Its translation: CATSRVPTGEQYF. The chain links TRBV15 to TRBJ2-7; the D is unclear. Per the germline V gene, CDR1 is LNHNV and CDR2 is YYDKDF (reference sequence). There are 13 residues in the CDR3. V was pared by 1 base and J by 6 bases, with 10 bases between.